The TCR beta chain under discussion was sequenced for a study of CD8+ T cells in alopecia areata. Across the study: Twice daily, treated patients received 5 to 10 mg of oral tofacitinib. Notes on the study in general: Unlike in mice, where it was clearer, TCR sharing across patients was less clear, possibly HLA-related. Alphabeta T cells residing in normal skin are also sequenced in scalp samples. Clonality in lesional scalp, especially alopecia totalis/universalis, exceeded that of normal scalp.

Note on this clone: Its antigen is as yet unknown.

CDR1 and CDR2 from the germline V gene are SQVTM and ANQGSEA. The CDR3 spans 15 residues. Between the trimmed V and J ends, which lost 4 bases and 7 bases, there was a span of 21 bases. TCR sequencing used cDNA made by reverse transcription of extracted RNA. Assay: immunoSEQ multiplex PCR; the TCRdb copy retains only in-frame clones and omits some. The sample contains roughly 250,000 clones, approximately 61% of which appear only once. This TCR was sampled from a human donor with alopecia areata. Here the sequenced sample was CD4+ T cells sorted from blood, taken at week 0. J is TRBJ2-3 and V is TRBV29-1; a possible D gene is TRBD2 (5 bases). The CDR3 sequence: CSVVEAGIDWNTQYF. The CDR3 DNA sequence: TGCAGCGTTGTGGAGGCAGGTATAGACTGGAATACGCAGTATTTT.